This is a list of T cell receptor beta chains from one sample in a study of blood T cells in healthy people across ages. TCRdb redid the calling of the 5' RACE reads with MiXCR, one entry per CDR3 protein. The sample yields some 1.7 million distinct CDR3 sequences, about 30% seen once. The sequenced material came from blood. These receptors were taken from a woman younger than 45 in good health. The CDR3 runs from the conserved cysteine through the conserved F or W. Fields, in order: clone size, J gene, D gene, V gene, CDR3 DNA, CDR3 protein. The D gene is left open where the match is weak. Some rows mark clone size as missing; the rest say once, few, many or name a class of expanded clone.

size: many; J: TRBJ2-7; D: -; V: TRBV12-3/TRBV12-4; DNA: TGTGCCAGCGGGGGACACCCAACCTACGAGCAGTACTTC; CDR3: CASGGHPTYEQYF
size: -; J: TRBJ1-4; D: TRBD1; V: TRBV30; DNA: TGTGCCTGGAGAGGACAGGTCGAAAAACTGTTTTTT; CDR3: CAWRGQVEKLFF
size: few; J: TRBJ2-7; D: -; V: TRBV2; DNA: TGTGCCAGCAAAGGGCAGGGGCCTACCTACGAGCAGTACTTC; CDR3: CASKGQGPTYEQYF
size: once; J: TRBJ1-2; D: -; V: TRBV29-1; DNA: TGCAGCGCGATGTTGGACAGCAACTATGGCTACACCTTC; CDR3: CSAMLDSNYGYTF
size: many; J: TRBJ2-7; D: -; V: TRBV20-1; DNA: TGCAGTGCTAGAGATTCGGGGCTAGGCAATTCCTACGAGCAGTACTTC; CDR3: CSARDSGLGNSYEQYF
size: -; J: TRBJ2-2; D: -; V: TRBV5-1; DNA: TGCGCCAGCAGTCTCGGGCAGAACCATGACCTGAGGGAGCTGTTTTTT; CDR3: CASSLGQNHDLRELFF
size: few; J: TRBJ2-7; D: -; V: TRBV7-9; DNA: TGTGCCAGCAGCTCTTATGGGGGCGAGCAGTACTTC; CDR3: CASSSYGGEQYF
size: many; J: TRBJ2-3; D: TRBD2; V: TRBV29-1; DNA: TGCAGCGCTTCCGGGAGGGCGACAGATACGCAGTATTTT; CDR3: CSASGRATDTQYF
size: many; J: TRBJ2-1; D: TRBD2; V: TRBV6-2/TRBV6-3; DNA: TGTGCCAGCAGTTACTTGGGACTAGGCCTCTACAATGAGCAGTTCTTC; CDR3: CASSYLGLGLYNEQFF
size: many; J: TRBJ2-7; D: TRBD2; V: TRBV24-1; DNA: TGTGCCACCAGTGATCCGAGTCGGGAGGGGAGTCACGAGCAGTACTTC; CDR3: CATSDPSREGSHEQYF
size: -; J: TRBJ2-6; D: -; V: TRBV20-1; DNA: TGCAGTGCTAGAGAGCCTCTACTAGAGCTCCTGACTTTC; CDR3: CSAREPLLELLTF
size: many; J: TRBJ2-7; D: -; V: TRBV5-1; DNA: TGCGCCAGCAGCCCGCGGGGACAGCCTATCTCCTACGAGCAGTACTTC; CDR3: CASSPRGQPISYEQYF
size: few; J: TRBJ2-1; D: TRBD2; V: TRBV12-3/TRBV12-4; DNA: TGTGCCAGCAGTTTAGGTGCTAGCGGGGAGAATGAGCAGTTCTTC; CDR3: CASSLGASGENEQFF
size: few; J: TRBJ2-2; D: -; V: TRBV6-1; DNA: TGTGCCAGCAGATCTACCACCGTCGGGGAGCTGTTTTTT; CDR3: CASRSTTVGELFF
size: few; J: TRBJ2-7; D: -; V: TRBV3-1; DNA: TGTGCCAGCAGCCGGACAGAGTACGAGCGGTACTTC; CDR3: CASSRTEYERYF
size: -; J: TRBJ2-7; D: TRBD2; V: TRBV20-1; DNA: TGCAGTGCAAAGGGACTAGCGGGAGCCCTTGTCGCCCTCGAGCAGTACTTC; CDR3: CSAKGLAGALVALEQYF
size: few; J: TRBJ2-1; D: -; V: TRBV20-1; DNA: TGCAGTGCTAGACAGGGGCGAGATGAGCAGTTCTTC; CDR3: CSARQGRDEQFF
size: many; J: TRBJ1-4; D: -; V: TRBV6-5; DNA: TGTGCCAGCAGTTCCGGGGATGCAACTAATGAAAAACTGTTTTTT; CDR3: CASSSGDATNEKLFF
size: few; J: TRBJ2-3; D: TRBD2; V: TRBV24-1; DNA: TGTGCCACCAGTGATTGGACCGGGACTAGCGGGGTGAATACGCAGTATTTT; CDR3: CATSDWTGTSGVNTQYF
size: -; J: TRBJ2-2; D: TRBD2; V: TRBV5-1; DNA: TGCGCCAGCAGCTTGATGGCGGGGGGGAACACCGGGGAGCTGTTTTTT; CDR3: CASSLMAGGNTGELFF
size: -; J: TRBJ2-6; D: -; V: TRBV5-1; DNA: TGCGCCAGCAGCTTGTCCCAGTTCTCTGGGGCCAACGTCCTGACTTTC; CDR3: CASSLSQFSGANVLTF
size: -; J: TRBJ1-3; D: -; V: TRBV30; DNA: TGTGCCTGGAGTAATATGGAAGGAAACACCATATATTTT; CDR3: CAWSNMEGNTIYF
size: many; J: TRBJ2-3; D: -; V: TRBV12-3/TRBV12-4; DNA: TGTGCCAGCAGCTTACGAGGGTCTAGCACAGATACGCAGTATTTT; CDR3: CASSLRGSSTDTQYF
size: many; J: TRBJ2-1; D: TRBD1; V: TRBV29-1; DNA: TGCAGCGTCTGGACAGGGGGCCCCAATGAGCAGTTCTTC; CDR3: CSVWTGGPNEQFF
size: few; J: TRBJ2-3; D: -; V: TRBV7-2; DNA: TGTGCCAGCAGCTTCTCGGCCGGAGATACGCAGTATTTT; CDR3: CASSFSAGDTQYF
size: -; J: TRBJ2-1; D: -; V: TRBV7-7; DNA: TGTGCCAGCAGCACACCCTCTAGTAATGAGCAGTTCTTC; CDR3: CASSTPSSNEQFF
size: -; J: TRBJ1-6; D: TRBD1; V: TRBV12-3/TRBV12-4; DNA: TGTGCCAGCAGTTTGGGACAGGGGCCCTCCACCCTCCACTTT; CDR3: CASSLGQGPSTLHF
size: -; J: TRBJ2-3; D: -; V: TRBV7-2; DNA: TGTGCCAGCATGCCCCTAGCGGATACGCAGTATTTT; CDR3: CASMPLADTQYF
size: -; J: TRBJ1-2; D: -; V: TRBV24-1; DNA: TGTGCCACCAGTGAGGGGGGTCGTCGTTCTGGTTACACCTTC; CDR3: CATSEGGRRSGYTF
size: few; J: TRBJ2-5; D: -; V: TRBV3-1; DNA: TGTGCCAGCAGCCCGTATCCTCTCGGACCCCAAGAGACCCAGTACTTC; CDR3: CASSPYPLGPQETQYF
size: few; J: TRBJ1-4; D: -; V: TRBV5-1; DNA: TGCGCCAGCAGCGAATCAGGAGCAACTAATGAAAAACTGTTTTTT; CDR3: CASSESGATNEKLFF
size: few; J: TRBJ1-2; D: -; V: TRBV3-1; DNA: TGTGCCAGCAGCCAAGAGCCACAGAACTATGGCTACACCTTC; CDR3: CASSQEPQNYGYTF
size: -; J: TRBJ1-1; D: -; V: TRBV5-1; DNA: TGCGCCAGCAGCTTGGGCCACGACACTGAAGCTTTCTTT; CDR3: CASSLGHDTEAFF
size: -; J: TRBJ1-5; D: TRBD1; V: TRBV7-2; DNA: TGTGCCAGTAGCTTAGACAGGGGCGGGAGACAGCCCCAGCATTTT; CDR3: CASSLDRGGRQPQHF
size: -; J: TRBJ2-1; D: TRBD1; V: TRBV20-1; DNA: TGCAGTGCTAGAGATCTTGGGACAGGGGAGTACAATGAGCAGTTCTTC; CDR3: CSARDLGTGEYNEQFF
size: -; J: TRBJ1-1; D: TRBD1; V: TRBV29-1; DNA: TGCAGCGTTGGGACAGGGTCGAACACTGAAGCTTTCTTT; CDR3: CSVGTGSNTEAFF
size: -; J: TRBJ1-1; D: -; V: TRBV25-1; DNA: TGTGCCAGCAGTGAACCGTCGGGAGTGGACACTGAAGCTTTCTTT; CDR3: CASSEPSGVDTEAFF
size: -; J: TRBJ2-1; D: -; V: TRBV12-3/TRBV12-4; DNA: TGTGCCAGCAGTTTCAGTAGCGGCACAACCTACAATGAGCAGTTCTTC; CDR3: CASSFSSGTTYNEQFF
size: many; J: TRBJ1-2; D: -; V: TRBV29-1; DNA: TGCAGCGTTGAGGTAGACAGGTACTATGGCTACACCTTC; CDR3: CSVEVDRYYGYTF
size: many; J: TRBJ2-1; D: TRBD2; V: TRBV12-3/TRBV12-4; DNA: TGTGCCAGCGGGGGGCTAGCGGGAGACAATGAGCAGTTCTTC; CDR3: CASGGLAGDNEQFF
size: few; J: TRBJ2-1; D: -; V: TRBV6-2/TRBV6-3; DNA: TGTGCCATCGGAGAATTACAAGAGACCCAGTTCTTC; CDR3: CAIGELQETQFF
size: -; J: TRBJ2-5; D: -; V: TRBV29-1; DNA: TGCAGCGTTGAAGGGACCGCGAGTACCCAAGAGACCCAGTACTTC; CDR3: CSVEGTASTQETQYF